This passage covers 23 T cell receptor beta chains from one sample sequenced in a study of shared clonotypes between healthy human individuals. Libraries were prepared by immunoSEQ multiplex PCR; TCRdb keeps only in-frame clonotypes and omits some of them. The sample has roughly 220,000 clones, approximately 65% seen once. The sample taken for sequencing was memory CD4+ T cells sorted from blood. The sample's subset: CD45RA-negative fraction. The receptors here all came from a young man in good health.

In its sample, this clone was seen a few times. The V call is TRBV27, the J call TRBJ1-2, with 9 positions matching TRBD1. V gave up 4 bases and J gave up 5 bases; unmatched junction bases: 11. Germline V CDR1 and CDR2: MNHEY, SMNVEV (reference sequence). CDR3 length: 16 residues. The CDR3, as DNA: TGTGCCAGCAGTTCCCTGTTCCCGGGACAGGGTTATGGCTACACCTTC. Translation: CASSSLFPGQGYGYTF.

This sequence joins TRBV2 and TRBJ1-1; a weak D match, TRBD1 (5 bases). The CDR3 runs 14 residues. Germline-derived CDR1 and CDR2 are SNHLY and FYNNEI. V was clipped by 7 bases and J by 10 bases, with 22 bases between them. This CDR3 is CASTFNGARRGAFF. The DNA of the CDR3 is TGTGCCAGCACCTTCAACGGGGCCCGGAGGGGAGCTTTCTTT.

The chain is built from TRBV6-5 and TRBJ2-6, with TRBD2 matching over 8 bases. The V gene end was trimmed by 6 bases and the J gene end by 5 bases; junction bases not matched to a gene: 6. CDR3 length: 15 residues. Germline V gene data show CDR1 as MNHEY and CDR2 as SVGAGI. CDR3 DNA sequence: TGTGCCAGCAGGGCGCGGGGGGTTCGGGCCAACGTCCTGACTTTC. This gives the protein CASRARGVRANVLTF.

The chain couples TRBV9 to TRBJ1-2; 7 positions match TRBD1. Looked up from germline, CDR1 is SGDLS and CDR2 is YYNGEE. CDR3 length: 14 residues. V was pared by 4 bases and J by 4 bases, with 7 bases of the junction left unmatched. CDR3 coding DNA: TGTGCCAGCAGCCTCGACAGGGTTTCCTATGGCTACACCTTC. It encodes CASSLDRVSYGYTF.

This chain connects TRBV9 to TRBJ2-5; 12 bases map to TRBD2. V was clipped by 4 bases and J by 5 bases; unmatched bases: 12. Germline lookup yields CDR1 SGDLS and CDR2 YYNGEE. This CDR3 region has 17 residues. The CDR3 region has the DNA TGTGCCAGCAGCTCATCTAGCGGGAGGGCCTCTTGGGAGACCCAGTACTTC. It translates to CASSSSSGRASWETQYF.

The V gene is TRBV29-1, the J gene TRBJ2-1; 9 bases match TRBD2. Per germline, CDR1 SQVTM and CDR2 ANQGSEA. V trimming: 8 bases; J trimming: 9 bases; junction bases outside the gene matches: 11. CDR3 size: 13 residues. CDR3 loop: CSTGASGTTEQFF. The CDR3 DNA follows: TGCAGCACTGGGGCTAGCGGGACTACTGAGCAGTTCTTC.

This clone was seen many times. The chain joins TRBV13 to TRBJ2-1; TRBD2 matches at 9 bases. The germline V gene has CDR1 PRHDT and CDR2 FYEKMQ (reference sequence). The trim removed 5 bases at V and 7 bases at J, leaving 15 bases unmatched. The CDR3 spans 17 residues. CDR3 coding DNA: TGTGCCAGCAGCCCCCGCGGTTTAGCGGGAGATGTTAATGAGCAGTTCTTC. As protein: CASSPRGLAGDVNEQFF.

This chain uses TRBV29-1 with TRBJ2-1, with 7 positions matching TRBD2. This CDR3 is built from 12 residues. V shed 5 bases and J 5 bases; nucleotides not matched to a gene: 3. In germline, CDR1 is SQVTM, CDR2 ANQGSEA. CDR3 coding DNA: TGCAGCGTTTCCCTAGCGGACAATGAGCAGTTCTTC. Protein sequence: CSVSLADNEQFF.

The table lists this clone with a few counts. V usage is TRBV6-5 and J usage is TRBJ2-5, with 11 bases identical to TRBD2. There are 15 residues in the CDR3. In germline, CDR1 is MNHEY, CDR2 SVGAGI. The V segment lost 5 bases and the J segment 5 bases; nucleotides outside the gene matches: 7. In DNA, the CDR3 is TGTGCCAGCAGTAGAGGGACTAGCGGTCGGGAGACCCAGTACTTC. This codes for CASSRGTSGRETQYF.

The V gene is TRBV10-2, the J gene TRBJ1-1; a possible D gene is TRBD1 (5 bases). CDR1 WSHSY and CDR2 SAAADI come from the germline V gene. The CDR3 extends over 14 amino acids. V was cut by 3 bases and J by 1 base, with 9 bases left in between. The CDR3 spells CASSDGHTNTEAFF. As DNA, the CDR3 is TGCGCCAGCAGTGACGGACATACGAACACTGAAGCTTTCTTT.

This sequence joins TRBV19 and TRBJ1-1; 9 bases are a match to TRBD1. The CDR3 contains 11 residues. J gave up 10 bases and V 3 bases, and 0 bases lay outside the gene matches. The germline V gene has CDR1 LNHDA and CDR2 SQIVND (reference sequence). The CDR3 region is CASSMTGGAFF. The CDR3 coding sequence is TGTGCCAGTAGTATGACAGGGGGAGCTTTCTTT.

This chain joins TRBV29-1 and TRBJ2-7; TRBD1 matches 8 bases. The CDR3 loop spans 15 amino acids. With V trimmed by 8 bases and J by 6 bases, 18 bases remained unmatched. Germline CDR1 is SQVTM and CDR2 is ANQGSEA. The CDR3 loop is CSFQIGQGLQVEQYF. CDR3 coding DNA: TGCAGCTTCCAAATCGGACAGGGTCTTCAGGTCGAGCAGTACTTC.

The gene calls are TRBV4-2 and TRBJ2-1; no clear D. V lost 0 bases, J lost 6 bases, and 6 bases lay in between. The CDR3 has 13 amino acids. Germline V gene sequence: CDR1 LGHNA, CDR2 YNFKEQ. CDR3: CASSQDRLNEQFF. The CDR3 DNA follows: TGTGCCAGCAGCCAAGATAGGCTCAATGAGCAGTTCTTC.

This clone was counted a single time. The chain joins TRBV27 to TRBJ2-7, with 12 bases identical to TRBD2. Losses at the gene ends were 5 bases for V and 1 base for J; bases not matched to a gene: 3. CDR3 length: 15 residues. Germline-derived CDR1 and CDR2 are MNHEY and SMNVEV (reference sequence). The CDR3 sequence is CASSRLAGGSYEQYF. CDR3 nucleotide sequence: TGTGCCAGCAGTAGGCTAGCGGGAGGGTCCTACGAGCAGTACTTC.

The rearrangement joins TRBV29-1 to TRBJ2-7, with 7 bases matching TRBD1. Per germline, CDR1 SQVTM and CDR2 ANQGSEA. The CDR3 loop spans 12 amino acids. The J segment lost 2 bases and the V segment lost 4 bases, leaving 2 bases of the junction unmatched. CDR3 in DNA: TGCAGCGTTGGACAGGGAACCTACGAGCAGTACTTC. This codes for CSVGQGTYEQYF.

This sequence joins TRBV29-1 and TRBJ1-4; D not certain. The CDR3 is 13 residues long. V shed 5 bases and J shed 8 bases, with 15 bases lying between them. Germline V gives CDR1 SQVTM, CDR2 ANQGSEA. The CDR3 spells CSVLGGAGEKLFF. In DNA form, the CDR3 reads TGCAGCGTTTTGGGTGGAGCGGGAGAAAAACTGTTTTTT.

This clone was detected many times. CDR3 in DNA: TGTGCCAGCAGCGGTTCCGGGACTTACACCGGGGAGCTGTTTTTT. It is translated as CASSGSGTYTGELFF. This chain links TRBV11-3 with TRBJ2-2, with D possibly matching TRBD2 (6 bases). This CDR3 spans 15 amino acids. Trimming stripped 5 bases from V and 3 bases from J, with 13 bases between. CDR1 is SGHNT and CDR2 is YENEEA in the germline V gene.

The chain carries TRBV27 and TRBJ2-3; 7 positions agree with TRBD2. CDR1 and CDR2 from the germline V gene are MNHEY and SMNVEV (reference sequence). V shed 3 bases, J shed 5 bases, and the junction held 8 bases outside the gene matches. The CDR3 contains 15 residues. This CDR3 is CASSLTSGGRDTQYF. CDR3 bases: TGTGCCAGCAGTTTGACATCTGGCGGGAGAGATACGCAGTATTTT.

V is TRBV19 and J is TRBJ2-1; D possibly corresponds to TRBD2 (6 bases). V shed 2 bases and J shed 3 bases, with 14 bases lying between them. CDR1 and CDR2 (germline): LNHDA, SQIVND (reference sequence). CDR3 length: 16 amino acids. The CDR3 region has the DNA TGTGCCAGTAGTATAATAGAGGCGGGGAACTACAATGAGCAGTTCTTC. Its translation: CASSIIEAGNYNEQFF. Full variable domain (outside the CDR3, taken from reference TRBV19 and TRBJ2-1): DGGITQSPKYLFRKEGQNVTLSCEQNLNHDAMYWYRQDPGQGLRLIYYSQIVNDFQKGDIAEGYSVSREKKESFPLTVTSAQKNPTAFYLCASSIIEAGNYNEQFFGPGTRLTVL.

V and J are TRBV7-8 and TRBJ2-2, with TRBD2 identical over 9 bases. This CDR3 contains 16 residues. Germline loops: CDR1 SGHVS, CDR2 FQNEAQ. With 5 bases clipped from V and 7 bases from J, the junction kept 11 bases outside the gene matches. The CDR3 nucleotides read TGTGCCAGCAGCCCCTACCGCGGGAGGGCCTTCGGGGAGCTGTTTTTT. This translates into CASSPYRGRAFGELFF.

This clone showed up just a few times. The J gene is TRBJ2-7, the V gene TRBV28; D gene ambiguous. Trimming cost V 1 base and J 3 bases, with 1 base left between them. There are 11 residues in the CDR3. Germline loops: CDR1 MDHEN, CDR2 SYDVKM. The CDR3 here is CASSLYYEQYF. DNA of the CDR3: TGTGCCAGCAGTTTATACTACGAGCAGTACTTC.

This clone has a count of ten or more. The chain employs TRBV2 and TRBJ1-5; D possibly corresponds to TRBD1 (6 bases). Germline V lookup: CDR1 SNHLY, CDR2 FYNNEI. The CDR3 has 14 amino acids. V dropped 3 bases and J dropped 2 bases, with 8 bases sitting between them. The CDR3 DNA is TGTGCCAGCAGTGACAGGGGTCGCAATCAGCCCCAGCATTTT. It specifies CASSDRGRNQPQHF.

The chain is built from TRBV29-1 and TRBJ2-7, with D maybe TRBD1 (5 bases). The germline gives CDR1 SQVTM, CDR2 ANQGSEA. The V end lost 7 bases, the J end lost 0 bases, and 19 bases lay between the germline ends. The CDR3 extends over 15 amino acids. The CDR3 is CSAARPGRSSYEQYF. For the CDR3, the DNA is TGCAGCGCCGCTCGGCCAGGGCGTTCCTCCTACGAGCAGTACTTC.